One sample yielded the 5 T cell receptor beta chains listed below, sequenced in a study of blood T cell repertoires in COVID-19. Only in-frame clones appear in the TCRdb table, and some are missing; sequencing was by immunoSEQ multiplex PCR. The sample lists some 320,000 clones; 90% were seen once. What was sequenced was PBMCs or T cells enriched from blood (not recorded which). The source of these receptors is a man aged 55-75 years who had recovered from COVID-19.

V is TRBV29-1 and J is TRBJ2-7, with a weak D call TRBD2 (5 bases). The ends were cut back, 7 bases at V and 1 base at J, with 14 bases in the middle. Per the germline V gene, CDR1 is SQVTM and CDR2 is ANQGSEA. This CDR3 has 13 amino acids. The CDR3 is CSGKDFLSYEQYF. DNA of the CDR3: TGCAGCGGTAAGGACTTCCTTTCCTACGAGCAGTACTTC.

The chain couples TRBV6-5 to TRBJ2-7; 9 bases map to TRBD1. This CDR3 comprises 15 residues. The trim removed 6 bases at V and 1 base at J, leaving 7 bases unmatched. From germline, CDR1 is MNHEY and CDR2 SVGAGI. In DNA form, the CDR3 reads TGTGCCAGCAGAAGCACCGGGACAGGGTCCTACGAGCAGTACTTC. It codes for CASRSTGTGSYEQYF.

The chain has TRBV15 and TRBJ1-4, with TRBD1 identical over 10 bases. The CDR3 contains 14 residues. V was clipped by 3 bases and J by 7 bases; unmatched bases: 2. The germline V gene encodes CDR1 LNHNV and CDR2 YYDKDF (reference sequence). CDR3: CATSRDRGFEKLFF. In nucleotides, the CDR3 is TGTGCCACCAGCAGGGACAGGGGGTTTGAAAAACTGTTTTTT.

This clone was detected a few times. The chain combines TRBV18 with TRBJ1-2; D may be TRBD1 (6 bases). The CDR3 length is 17 residues. Trimming shortened V by 6 bases and J by 0 bases, and 20 bases separated the two germline ends. Germline CDR1 KGHSH, CDR2 LQKENI. The chain's CDR3 is CASSPRTAPLSNYGYTF. The CDR3 DNA follows: TGTGCCAGCTCGCCCCGGACAGCTCCACTTTCTAACTATGGCTACACCTTC.

The chain combines TRBV18 with TRBJ2-3; possibly TRBD1 for D (5 bases). V shed 2 bases and J shed 5 bases, with 8 bases lying between them. There are 13 residues in the CDR3. Per germline, CDR1 KGHSH and CDR2 LQKENI. The CDR3: CASSPSQGDTQYF. For the CDR3, the DNA is TGTGCCAGCTCACCAAGCCAGGGAGATACGCAGTATTTT.